This T cell receptor (beta chain) was recorded in a study of T cell responses to AZD1222 COVID-19 vaccine. Findings and caveats of the study: Receipt of two AZD1222 doses was followed by a rise in Spike-specific TCR breadth and depth.

Clones were read by immunoSEQ multiplex PCR, and TCRdb kept only the in-frame ones, dropping some. The data show approximately 180,000 clones, 75% to 90% seen once. The count of this clone is one. The antigen is unknown. V was cut by 4 bases and J by 4 bases, with 8 bases left in between. CDR3 length: 13 amino acids. Germline CDR1 reads MGHRA; CDR2 reads YSYEKL. The sample was peripheral blood, taken on day 0 of AZD1222 vaccination. This TCR came from an adult in good health. The chain joins TRBV4-1 to TRBJ1-5, with D possibly matching TRBD1 (5 bases). CDR3 sequence reads: CASSRDSNQPQHF. The CDR3 region has the DNA TGCGCCAGCAGCCGCGACAGTAATCAGCCCCAGCATTTT.